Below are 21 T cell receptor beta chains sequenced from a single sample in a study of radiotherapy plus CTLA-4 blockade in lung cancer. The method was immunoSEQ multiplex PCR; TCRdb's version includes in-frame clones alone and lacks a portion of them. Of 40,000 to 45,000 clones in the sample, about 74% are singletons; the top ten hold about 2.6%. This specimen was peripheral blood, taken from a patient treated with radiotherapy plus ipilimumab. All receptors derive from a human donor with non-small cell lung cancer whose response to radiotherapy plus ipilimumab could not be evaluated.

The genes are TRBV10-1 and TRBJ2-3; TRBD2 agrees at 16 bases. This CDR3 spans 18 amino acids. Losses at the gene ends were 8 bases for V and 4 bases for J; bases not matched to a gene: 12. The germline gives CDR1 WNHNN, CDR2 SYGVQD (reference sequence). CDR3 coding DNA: TGCGCCAGCGGTACTCGTGGGACTAGCGGGGGGGACTCAGATACGCAGTATTTT. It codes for CASGTRGTSGGDSDTQYF.

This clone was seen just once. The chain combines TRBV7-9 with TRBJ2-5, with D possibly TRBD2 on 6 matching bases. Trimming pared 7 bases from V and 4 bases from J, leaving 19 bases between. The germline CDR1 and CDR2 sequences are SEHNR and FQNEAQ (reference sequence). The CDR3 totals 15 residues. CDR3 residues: CASTTLAANGETQYF. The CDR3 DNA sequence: TGTGCCAGCACCACACTAGCAGCAAACGGAGAGACCCAGTACTTC.

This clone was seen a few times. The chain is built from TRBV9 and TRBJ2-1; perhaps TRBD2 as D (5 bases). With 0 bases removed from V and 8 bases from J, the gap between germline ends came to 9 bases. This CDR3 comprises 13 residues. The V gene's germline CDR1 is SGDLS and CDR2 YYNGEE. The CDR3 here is CASSVGPGDEQFF. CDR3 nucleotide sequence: TGTGCCAGCAGCGTAGGTCCCGGGGATGAGCAGTTCTTC.

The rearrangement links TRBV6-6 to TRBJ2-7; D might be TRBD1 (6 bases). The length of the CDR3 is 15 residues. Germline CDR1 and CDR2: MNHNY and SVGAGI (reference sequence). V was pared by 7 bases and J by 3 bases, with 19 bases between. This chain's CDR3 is CASKRNRDSSYEQYF. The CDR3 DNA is TGTGCCAGCAAACGAAACAGGGATTCGAGCTACGAGCAGTACTTC.

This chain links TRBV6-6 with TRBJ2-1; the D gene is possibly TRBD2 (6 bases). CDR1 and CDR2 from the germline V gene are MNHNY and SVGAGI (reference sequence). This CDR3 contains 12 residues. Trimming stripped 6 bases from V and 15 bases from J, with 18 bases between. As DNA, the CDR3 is TGTGCCAGCAGGCTTACGGGACTGACACCGTTCTTC. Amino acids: CASRLTGLTPFF.

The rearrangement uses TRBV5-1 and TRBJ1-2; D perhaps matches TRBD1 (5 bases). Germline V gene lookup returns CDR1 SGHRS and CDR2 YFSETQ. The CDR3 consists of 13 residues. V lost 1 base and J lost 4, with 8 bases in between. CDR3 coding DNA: TGCGCCAGCAGCTTGCAGGGCACCTATGGCTACACCTTC. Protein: CASSLQGTYGYTF.

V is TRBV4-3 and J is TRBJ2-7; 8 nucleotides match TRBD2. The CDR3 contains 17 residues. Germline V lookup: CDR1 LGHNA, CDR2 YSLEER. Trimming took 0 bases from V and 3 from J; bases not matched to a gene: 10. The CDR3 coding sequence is TGCGCCAGCAGCCAAGATCACAGCGGGAGTATTGGCTACGAGCAGTACTTC. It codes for CASSQDHSGSIGYEQYF.

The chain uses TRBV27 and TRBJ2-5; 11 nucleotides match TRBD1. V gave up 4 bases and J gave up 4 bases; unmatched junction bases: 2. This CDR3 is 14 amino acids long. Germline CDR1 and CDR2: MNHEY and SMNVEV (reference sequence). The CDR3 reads CASSSGTGGETQYF. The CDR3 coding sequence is TGTGCCAGCAGTTCCGGGACAGGGGGAGAGACCCAGTACTTC.

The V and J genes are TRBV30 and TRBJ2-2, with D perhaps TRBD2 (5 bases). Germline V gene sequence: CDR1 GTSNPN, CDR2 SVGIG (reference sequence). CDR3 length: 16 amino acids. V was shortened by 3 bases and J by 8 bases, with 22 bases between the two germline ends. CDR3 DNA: TGTGCCTGGAGCCCCCCTGGTTTAGTCGCGGGTGGGGAGCTGTTTTTT. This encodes CAWSPPGLVAGGELFF.

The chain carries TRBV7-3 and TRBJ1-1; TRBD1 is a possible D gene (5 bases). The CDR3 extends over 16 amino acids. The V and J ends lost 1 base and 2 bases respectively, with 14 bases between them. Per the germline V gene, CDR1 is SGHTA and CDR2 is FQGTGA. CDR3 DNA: TGTGCCAGCAGCTTAAATTCGAGACAGACCAACACTGAAGCTTTCTTT. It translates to CASSLNSRQTNTEAFF.

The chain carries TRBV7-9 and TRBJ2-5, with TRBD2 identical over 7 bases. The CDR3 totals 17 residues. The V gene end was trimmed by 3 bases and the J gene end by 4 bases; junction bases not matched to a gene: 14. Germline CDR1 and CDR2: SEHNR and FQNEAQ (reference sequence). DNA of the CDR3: TGTGCCAGCAGCTTTTTCGGAGGCGGGAGAGTAGGAGAGACCCAGTACTTC. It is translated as CASSFFGGGRVGETQYF.

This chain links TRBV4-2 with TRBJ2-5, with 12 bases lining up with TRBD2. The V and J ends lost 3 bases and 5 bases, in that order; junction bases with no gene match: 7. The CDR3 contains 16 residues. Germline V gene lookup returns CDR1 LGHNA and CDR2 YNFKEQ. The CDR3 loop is CASSQELTSGGETQYF. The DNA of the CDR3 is TGTGCCAGCAGCCAGGAACTCACTAGCGGGGGGGAGACCCAGTACTTC.

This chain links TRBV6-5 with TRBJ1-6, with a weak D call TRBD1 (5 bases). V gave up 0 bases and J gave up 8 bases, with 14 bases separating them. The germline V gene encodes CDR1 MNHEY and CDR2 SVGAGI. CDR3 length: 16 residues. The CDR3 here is CASSYSSRAVYSPLHF. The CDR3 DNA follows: TGTGCCAGCAGTTACTCGAGCAGGGCAGTCTATTCACCCCTCCACTTT.

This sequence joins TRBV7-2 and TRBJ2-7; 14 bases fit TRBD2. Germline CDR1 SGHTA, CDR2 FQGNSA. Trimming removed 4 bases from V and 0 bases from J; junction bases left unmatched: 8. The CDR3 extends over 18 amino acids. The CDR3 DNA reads TGTGCCAGCAGCTACAGACTAGCGGGGGGGGTCGACTCCTACGAGCAGTACTTC. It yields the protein CASSYRLAGGVDSYEQYF.

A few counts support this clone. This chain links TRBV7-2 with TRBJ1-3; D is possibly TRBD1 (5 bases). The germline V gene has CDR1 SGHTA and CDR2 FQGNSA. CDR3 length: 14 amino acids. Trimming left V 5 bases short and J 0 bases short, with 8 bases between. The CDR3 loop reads CASSEQVSGNTIYF. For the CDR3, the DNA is TGTGCCAGCAGCGAACAGGTCTCTGGAAACACCATATATTTT.

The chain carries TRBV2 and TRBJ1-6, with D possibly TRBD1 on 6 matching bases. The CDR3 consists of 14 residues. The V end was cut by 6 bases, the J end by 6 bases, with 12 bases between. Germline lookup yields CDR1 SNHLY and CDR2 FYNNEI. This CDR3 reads CASSGQTGNSPLHF. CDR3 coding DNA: TGTGCCAGCAGCGGACAGACCGGTAATTCACCCCTCCACTTT. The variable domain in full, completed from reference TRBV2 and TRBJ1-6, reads EPEVTQTPSHQVTQMGQEVILRCVPISNHLYFYWYRQILGQKVEFLVSFYNNEISEKSEIFDDQFSVERPDGSNFTLKIRSTKLEDSAMYFCASSGQTGNSPLHFGNGTRLTVT.

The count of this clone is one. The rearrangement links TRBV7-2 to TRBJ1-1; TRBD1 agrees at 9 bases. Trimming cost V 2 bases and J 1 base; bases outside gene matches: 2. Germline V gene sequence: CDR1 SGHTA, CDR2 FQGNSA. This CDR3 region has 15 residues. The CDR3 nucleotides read TGTGCCAGCAGCTTATCGGGACAGGGGAACACTGAAGCTTTCTTT. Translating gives CASSLSGQGNTEAFF.

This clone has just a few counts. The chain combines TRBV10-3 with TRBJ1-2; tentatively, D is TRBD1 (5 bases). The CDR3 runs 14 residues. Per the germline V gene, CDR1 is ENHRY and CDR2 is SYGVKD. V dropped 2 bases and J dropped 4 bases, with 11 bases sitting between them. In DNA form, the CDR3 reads TGTGCCATCAGTGAGCGGGGGGAGCCCTATGGCTACACCTTC. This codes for CAISERGEPYGYTF.

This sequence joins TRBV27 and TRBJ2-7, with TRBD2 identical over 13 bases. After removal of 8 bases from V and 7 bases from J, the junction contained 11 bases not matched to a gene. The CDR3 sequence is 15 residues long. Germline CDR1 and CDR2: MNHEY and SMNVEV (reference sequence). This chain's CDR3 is CASRRLAGGGGEQYF. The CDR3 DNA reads TGTGCCAGCCGACGACTAGCGGGAGGTGGCGGGGAGCAGTACTTC.

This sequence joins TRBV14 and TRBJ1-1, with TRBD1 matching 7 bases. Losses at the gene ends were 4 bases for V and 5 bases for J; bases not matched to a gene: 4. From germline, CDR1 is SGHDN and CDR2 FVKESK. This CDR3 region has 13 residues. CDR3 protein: CASSLGGSTEAFF. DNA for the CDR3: TGTGCCAGCAGCCTAGGGGGCTCGACTGAAGCTTTCTTT.

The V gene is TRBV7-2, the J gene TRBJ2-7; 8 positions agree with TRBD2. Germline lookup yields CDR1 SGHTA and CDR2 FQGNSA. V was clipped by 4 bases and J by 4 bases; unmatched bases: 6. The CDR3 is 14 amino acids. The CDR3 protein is CASSSLGGRYEQYF. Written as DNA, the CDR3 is TGTGCCAGCAGCTCCCTTGGCGGGAGGTACGAGCAGTACTTC. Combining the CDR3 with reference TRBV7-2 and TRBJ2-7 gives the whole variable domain GAGVSQSPSNKVTEKGKDVELRCDPISGHTALYWYRQSLGQGLEFLIYFQGNSAPDKSGLPSDRFSAERTGGSVSTLTIQRTQQEDSAVYLCASSSLGGRYEQYFGPGTRLTVT.